Listed below are T cell receptor beta chains from one sample, sequenced in a study of blood T cell repertoires in COVID-19. Profiled with immunoSEQ multiplex PCR; TCRdb holds only in-frame clones, not every one. This repertoire shows 200,000 to 300,000 clones, 88% found once; its top ten account for roughly 3.9%. The sequencing sample was made of peripheral blood. These receptors were collected from a man in his fifties or sixties who had recovered from COVID-19. Both conserved end residues are part of each CDR3. Fields, in order: D gene, V gene, J gene, clone size, CDR3 DNA, CDR3 protein. D genes are given only for firm matches. The size of a clone is reported for some rows only, either as once, few or many, or as a class for expanded clones.

D gene: -
V gene: TRBV29-1
J gene: TRBJ2-7
clone size: -
CDR3 DNA: TGCAGCGTTGAGGGTCGGAGGGCCTACGAGCAGTACTTC
CDR3 protein: CSVEGRRAYEQYF

D gene: TRBD1
V gene: TRBV2
J gene: TRBJ2-5
clone size: -
CDR3 DNA: TGTGCCAGCAGTGCTTTTCCGGGACAGGGGGAGACCCAGTACTTC
CDR3 protein: CASSAFPGQGETQYF

D gene: -
V gene: TRBV5-1
J gene: TRBJ2-7
clone size: -
CDR3 DNA: TGCGCCAGCAGCTCACTCGGGGGCGAGCAGTACTTC
CDR3 protein: CASSSLGGEQYF

D gene: -
V gene: TRBV6-1
J gene: TRBJ2-7
clone size: -
CDR3 DNA: TGTGCCAGCAGTGAAGCAAGTTCAACCAGGTTCTCCTACGAGCAGTACTTC
CDR3 protein: CASSEASSTRFSYEQYF

D gene: -
V gene: TRBV12-2
J gene: TRBJ1-2
clone size: -
CDR3 DNA: TGTGCAAGTCGCTTAGCGGGGCAGGTGCCGGACTATGGCTACACCTTC
CDR3 protein: CASRLAGQVPDYGYTF

D gene: TRBD1
V gene: TRBV2
J gene: TRBJ2-3
clone size: -
CDR3 DNA: TGTGCCAGCAATAGCAGGGGGCGCTCGGAAGATACGCAGTATTTT
CDR3 protein: CASNSRGRSEDTQYF

D gene: -
V gene: TRBV7-9
J gene: TRBJ1-3
clone size: -
CDR3 DNA: TGTGCCAGCAGCTTCGACAGGCCTGGAAACACCATATATTTT
CDR3 protein: CASSFDRPGNTIYF

D gene: TRBD1
V gene: TRBV27
J gene: TRBJ2-3
clone size: -
CDR3 DNA: TGTGCCAGCAGTTTGGCCCCAGGGACAGGGGTGGCAGATACGCAGTATTTT
CDR3 protein: CASSLAPGTGVADTQYF

D gene: TRBD1
V gene: TRBV25-1
J gene: TRBJ2-7
clone size: once
CDR3 DNA: TGTGCCAGCAGTCTACCGGGACAGATTCCCTCCGAGCAGTACTTC
CDR3 protein: CASSLPGQIPSEQYF

D gene: TRBD1
V gene: TRBV27
J gene: TRBJ1-6
clone size: once
CDR3 DNA: TGTGCCAGCAGTCAACAGGGGAATGACAATTCACCCCTCCACTTT
CDR3 protein: CASSQQGNDNSPLHF

D gene: -
V gene: TRBV19
J gene: TRBJ1-5
clone size: once
CDR3 DNA: TGTGCCAGTAATGGGGTCGACAGTCCCAATCAGCCCCAGCATTTT
CDR3 protein: CASNGVDSPNQPQHF

D gene: -
V gene: TRBV6-2/TRBV6-3
J gene: TRBJ1-5
clone size: few
CDR3 DNA: TGTGCCAGCAGTTGGCAGGTAAATCAGCCCCAGCATTTT
CDR3 protein: CASSWQVNQPQHF

D gene: TRBD1
V gene: TRBV6-5
J gene: TRBJ2-2
clone size: -
CDR3 DNA: TGTGCCAGCAGTTACGGCGACAGGGACGCCGGGGAGCTGTTTTTT
CDR3 protein: CASSYGDRDAGELFF

D gene: -
V gene: TRBV6-1
J gene: TRBJ1-1
clone size: -
CDR3 DNA: TGTGCCAGCACCGCAGGAGGGTCATTGAACACTGAAGCTTTCTTT
CDR3 protein: CASTAGGSLNTEAFF

D gene: -
V gene: TRBV2
J gene: TRBJ1-2
clone size: few
CDR3 DNA: TGTGCCAGCAGTCTCAGGGGCGCGGGCTATGGCTACACCTTC
CDR3 protein: CASSLRGAGYGYTF

D gene: -
V gene: TRBV6-5
J gene: TRBJ1-4
clone size: -
CDR3 DNA: TGTGCCAGCAGTTCCTTAGGCCCAGGGGCTAATGAAAAACTGTTTTTT
CDR3 protein: CASSSLGPGANEKLFF

D gene: TRBD2
V gene: TRBV5-1
J gene: TRBJ2-5
clone size: -
CDR3 DNA: TGCGCCAGCAGCAACGGACTAGCGGGGACCCTCCAAGAGACCCAGTACTTC
CDR3 protein: CASSNGLAGTLQETQYF

D gene: -
V gene: TRBV6-4
J gene: TRBJ2-3
clone size: -
CDR3 DNA: TGTGCCAGCAGTGGGCAGGGCACAGATACGCAGTATTTT
CDR3 protein: CASSGQGTDTQYF

D gene: TRBD1
V gene: TRBV29-1
J gene: TRBJ1-1
clone size: -
CDR3 DNA: TGCAGCGTTGAAGGGGACAGGAACACTGAAGCTTTCTTT
CDR3 protein: CSVEGDRNTEAFF

D gene: TRBD1
V gene: TRBV5-1
J gene: TRBJ1-2
clone size: -
CDR3 DNA: TGCGCCAGCAACCCGTGGACAGGGGGGAATAGTGGCTACACCTTC
CDR3 protein: CASNPWTGGNSGYTF

D gene: -
V gene: TRBV3-1/TRBV3-2
J gene: TRBJ2-3
clone size: -
CDR3 DNA: TGTGCCACCCTAGAGCCTCCCACAGATACGCAGTATTTT
CDR3 protein: CATLEPPTDTQYF

D gene: -
V gene: TRBV5-1
J gene: TRBJ1-1
clone size: -
CDR3 DNA: TGCGCCAGCAGCTTGGAGGGGCAGGGTTGGACTGAAGCTTTCTTT
CDR3 protein: CASSLEGQGWTEAFF

D gene: -
V gene: TRBV3-1/TRBV3-2
J gene: TRBJ1-1
clone size: -
CDR3 DNA: TGTGCCAGCAGCCCAAGAGCGCGGGGGGCCGGTGAAGCTTTCTTT
CDR3 protein: CASSPRARGAGEAFF

D gene: -
V gene: TRBV5-1
J gene: TRBJ2-7
clone size: once
CDR3 DNA: TGCGCCAGCAGCTTGGGACAGATCTCCTACGAGCAGTACTTC
CDR3 protein: CASSLGQISYEQYF

D gene: -
V gene: TRBV20-1
J gene: TRBJ2-3
clone size: -
CDR3 DNA: TGCAGTGCTAGTCCCACCGAGGGAAACACAGATACGCAGTATTTT
CDR3 protein: CSASPTEGNTDTQYF

D gene: TRBD1
V gene: TRBV5-6
J gene: TRBJ2-7
clone size: -
CDR3 DNA: TGTGCCAGCAGCTTTACAGGGGGGTCTTACGAGCAGTACTTC
CDR3 protein: CASSFTGGSYEQYF

D gene: TRBD1
V gene: TRBV5-1
J gene: TRBJ1-6
clone size: -
CDR3 DNA: TGCGCCAGCAGCTCTCAGACAGGGCCGGGATCACCCCTCCACTTT
CDR3 protein: CASSSQTGPGSPLHF

D gene: -
V gene: TRBV3-1/TRBV3-2
J gene: TRBJ2-3
clone size: -
CDR3 DNA: TGTGCCAGCAGCCAAGACGCAGGGCGCACAGATACGCAGTATTTT
CDR3 protein: CASSQDAGRTDTQYF

D gene: -
V gene: TRBV4-2
J gene: TRBJ2-7
clone size: -
CDR3 DNA: TGTGCCAGCAGCCAAGGGTGGCCCGGGGGAGCCCAATACCCCTACGAGCAGTACTTC
CDR3 protein: CASSQGWPGGAQYPYEQYF

D gene: TRBD2
V gene: TRBV2
J gene: TRBJ2-1
clone size: once
CDR3 DNA: TGTGCCAGCAGGGATAGCGGGGACTACAATGAGCAGTTCTTC
CDR3 protein: CASRDSGDYNEQFF

D gene: -
V gene: TRBV6-5
J gene: TRBJ1-2
clone size: -
CDR3 DNA: TGTGCCAGCATCAACCGGAGGGGGGGCAACTATGGCTACACCTTC
CDR3 protein: CASINRRGGNYGYTF

D gene: TRBD2
V gene: TRBV27
J gene: TRBJ2-1
clone size: -
CDR3 DNA: TGTGCCAGCAGTTACTGGAGCGGGGGGGCGGATGAGCAGTTCTTC
CDR3 protein: CASSYWSGGADEQFF

D gene: TRBD2
V gene: TRBV11-2
J gene: TRBJ2-5
clone size: -
CDR3 DNA: TGTGCCAGCAGCGTGTGGCGGGGGAGCCAAGAGACCCAGTACTTC
CDR3 protein: CASSVWRGSQETQYF

D gene: -
V gene: TRBV5-8
J gene: TRBJ1-4
clone size: -
CDR3 DNA: TGTGCCAGTTATAACAGGGCCGTAAATGAAAAACTGTTTTTT
CDR3 protein: CASYNRAVNEKLFF

D gene: -
V gene: TRBV3-1/TRBV3-2
J gene: TRBJ1-2
clone size: -
CDR3 DNA: TGTGCCAGCAGCCGAGGCGGACAGAGCTATGGCTACACCTTC
CDR3 protein: CASSRGGQSYGYTF

D gene: -
V gene: TRBV5-6
J gene: TRBJ2-7
clone size: -
CDR3 DNA: TGTGCCAGCAGCTTGTTAGACAGAACCTACGAGCAGTACTTC
CDR3 protein: CASSLLDRTYEQYF

D gene: -
V gene: TRBV5-4
J gene: TRBJ2-7
clone size: -
CDR3 DNA: TGTGCCAGCAGCTTCGGGGGGAACAGAGGGGGCTACGAGCAGTACTTC
CDR3 protein: CASSFGGNRGGYEQYF

D gene: TRBD1
V gene: TRBV6-1
J gene: TRBJ1-5
clone size: once
CDR3 DNA: TGTGCCAGCAGTGCGCAAAACCCCGGGACAGGGAGCAATCAGCCCCAGCATTTT
CDR3 protein: CASSAQNPGTGSNQPQHF

D gene: -
V gene: TRBV5-1
J gene: TRBJ1-2
clone size: -
CDR3 DNA: TGCGCCAGCAGCTTGGAGGCCTGGGGCGGCTACACCTTC
CDR3 protein: CASSLEAWGGYTF

D gene: TRBD1
V gene: TRBV7-9
J gene: TRBJ1-2
clone size: -
CDR3 DNA: TGTGCCAGCAGTCGGACAGGGGACTATGGCTACACCTTC
CDR3 protein: CASSRTGDYGYTF

D gene: -
V gene: TRBV7-3
J gene: TRBJ1-1
clone size: few
CDR3 DNA: TGTGCCAGCAGCTTAACACATTCAGGGGTCAGGGGCACTGAAGCTTTCTTT
CDR3 protein: CASSLTHSGVRGTEAFF

D gene: TRBD1
V gene: TRBV4-2
J gene: TRBJ2-7
clone size: -
CDR3 DNA: TGTGCCAGCAGCCAGCAACCGGGACAGGGAGGCGAGCAGTACTTC
CDR3 protein: CASSQQPGQGGEQYF

D gene: -
V gene: TRBV27
J gene: TRBJ2-7
clone size: many
CDR3 DNA: TGTGCCAGCAGTCTCACAGGGACCTTGGAGCAGTACTTC
CDR3 protein: CASSLTGTLEQYF

D gene: -
V gene: TRBV12-3/TRBV12-4
J gene: TRBJ2-5
clone size: -
CDR3 DNA: TGTGCCAGCAGCTTTCAAGAGACCCAGTACTTC
CDR3 protein: CASSFQETQYF

D gene: -
V gene: TRBV4-2
J gene: TRBJ1-1
clone size: -
CDR3 DNA: TGTGCCAGCACCCCAAGTCTACTTAACACTGAAGCTTTCTTT
CDR3 protein: CASTPSLLNTEAFF

D gene: TRBD1
V gene: TRBV4-1
J gene: TRBJ1-2
clone size: -
CDR3 DNA: TGCGCCAGCAGCCAAGGGACAGGGGGTTCCTATGGCTACACCTTC
CDR3 protein: CASSQGTGGSYGYTF

D gene: TRBD1
V gene: TRBV7-9
J gene: TRBJ2-7
clone size: once
CDR3 DNA: TGTGCCAGCAGCGGCTACGGACAGGGACTCCTCTACGAGCAGTACTTC
CDR3 protein: CASSGYGQGLLYEQYF

D gene: -
V gene: TRBV11-1
J gene: TRBJ2-7
clone size: -
CDR3 DNA: TGTGCCAGCAGCTTAGTGAGCTACGAGCAGTACTTC
CDR3 protein: CASSLVSYEQYF

D gene: TRBD2
V gene: TRBV5-6
J gene: TRBJ2-7
clone size: -
CDR3 DNA: TGTGCCAGCAGCTTGAGGACTAGCGGCCCCTACGAGCAGTACTTC
CDR3 protein: CASSLRTSGPYEQYF

D gene: TRBD1
V gene: TRBV3-1/TRBV3-2
J gene: TRBJ1-5
clone size: -
CDR3 DNA: TGTGCCAGCAGCCAAGGGACAGGGACGGTACTAGGCGGCAATCAGCCCCAGCATTTT
CDR3 protein: CASSQGTGTVLGGNQPQHF

D gene: TRBD1
V gene: TRBV3-1/TRBV3-2
J gene: TRBJ2-7
clone size: -
CDR3 DNA: TGTGCCAGCAGCCCCGGACAGGTCGAGCAGTACTTC
CDR3 protein: CASSPGQVEQYF

D gene: -
V gene: TRBV3-1/TRBV3-2
J gene: TRBJ1-1
clone size: -
CDR3 DNA: TGTGCCAGCAGCTCTCTCGGGGGTAAGACTGAAGCTTTCTTT
CDR3 protein: CASSSLGGKTEAFF

D gene: -
V gene: TRBV19
J gene: TRBJ1-3
clone size: -
CDR3 DNA: TGTGCCAGTAGTAGGTCGAGGGGAAACACCATATATTTT
CDR3 protein: CASSRSRGNTIYF